This TCR beta chain was sequenced for a study of shared clonotypes between healthy human individuals. Assay: immunoSEQ multiplex PCR; the TCRdb copy retains only in-frame clones and omits some. The data show hundreds of thousands of clones, 96% seen once. Germline lookup yields CDR1 WSHSY and CDR2 SAAADI. Trimming stripped 4 bases from V and 3 bases from J, with 17 bases between. CDR3 length: 16 amino acids. The TCR originated in a young man in good health. The chain uses TRBV10-2 and TRBJ2-3; TRBD2 might be the D (6 bases). The sequenced sample consisted of memory CD8+ T cells sorted from blood. Sample subset: CD45RO+ cells pooled with CCR7-negative TemRA cells. The DNA of the CDR3 is TGCGCCAGCAGTGCGCAGCGGGCACCCCGAACAGATACGCAGTATTTT. It is translated as CASSAQRAPRTDTQYF.